This entry lists 8 T cell receptor beta chains sequenced from one sample in a study of shared T cell receptors in the human thymus. Here immunoSEQ multiplex PCR was the method, and the copy in TCRdb shows in-frame clones only, minus some. The table has about 660,000 clones, over 75% seen once. These data were also filed under a second study, of human thymus T cells.

Material: thymocytes. The receptors derive from a boy in the first two years of life with a congenital heart defect.

This chain uses TRBV30 with TRBJ1-4; D call uncertain. This CDR3 region has 13 residues. CDR1 and CDR2 from the germline V gene are GTSNPN and SVGIG (reference sequence). V lost 3 bases, J lost 2 bases, and 7 bases lay in between. CDR3 residues: CAWRGGTNEKLFF. The CDR3, as DNA: TGTGCCTGGAGGGGAGGGACTAATGAAAAACTGTTTTTT.

The chain has TRBV5-4 and TRBJ2-7, with 7 bases lining up with TRBD1. Germline CDR1 and CDR2: SGHNT and YYREEE (reference sequence). This CDR3 comprises 16 residues. V trimming: 1 base; J trimming: 1 base; junction bases outside the gene matches: 8. CDR3 sequence (DNA): TGTGCCAGCAGCTTGTCGGCAGGGGGAATTTCCTACGAGCAGTACTTC. Translating gives CASSLSAGGISYEQYF.

In nucleotides, the CDR3 is TGTGCCAGTAGTAGACTAGCTACAGATACGCAGTATTTT. Translated, it gives CASSRLATDTQYF. V is TRBV19 and J is TRBJ2-3; 7 nucleotides match TRBD2. Germline V gene lookup returns CDR1 LNHDA and CDR2 SQIVND (reference sequence). Trimming at V came to 4 bases and at J to 3 bases, leaving 1 base not matched to a gene. The CDR3 runs to 13 residues.

The chain has TRBV4-3 and TRBJ2-3; 15 bases agree with TRBD2. Germline V gene data show CDR1 as LGHNA and CDR2 as YSLEER. V gave up 8 bases and J gave up 6 bases; unmatched junction bases: 6. The CDR3 sequence is 15 residues long. CDR3 coding DNA: TGCGCCAGCTCCTATGGGACTAGCGGGAGGGATACGCAGTATTTT. Amino acids: CASSYGTSGRDTQYF.

The chain uses TRBV9 and TRBJ2-2; possibly TRBD1 for D (5 bases). The CDR3 sequence is 17 residues long. The germline V and J ends were trimmed by 1 base and 5 bases, with 18 bases remaining between them. Germline CDR1 SGDLS, CDR2 YYNGEE. The CDR3 nucleotides read TGTGCCAGCAGCGTAAGGATCGGAAAGGGGCGGACCGGGGAGCTGTTTTTT. It translates to CASSVRIGKGRTGELFF.

The chain employs TRBV15 and TRBJ2-1; 9 nucleotides agree with TRBD2. V shed 1 base and J 6 bases; nucleotides not matched to a gene: 7. The germline V gene encodes CDR1 LNHNV and CDR2 YYDKDF (reference sequence). The CDR3 runs to 16 residues. CDR3 region: CATSRVWREGGNEQFF. Written as DNA, the CDR3 is TGTGCCACCAGCAGAGTTTGGCGGGAGGGGGGCAATGAGCAGTTCTTC.

This chain's CDR3 is CSVGRGGNAKNIQYF. The CDR3 DNA follows: TGCAGCGTTGGACGCGGGGGTAATGCCAAAAACATTCAGTACTTC. This chain connects TRBV29-1 to TRBJ2-4, with TRBD2 identical over 7 bases. Germline V gene sequence: CDR1 SQVTM, CDR2 ANQGSEA. The length of the CDR3 is 15 residues. The V gene end was trimmed by 4 bases and the J gene end by 1 base; junction bases not matched to a gene: 7.

The chain recombines TRBV7-9 with TRBJ1-2; maybe TRBD1 (5 bases). With 5 bases removed from V and 6 bases from J, the gap between germline ends came to 13 bases. The germline gives CDR1 SEHNR, CDR2 FQNEAQ (reference sequence). The CDR3 sequence is 13 residues long. The CDR3 nucleotides are TGTGCCAGCAGCCCAGGGTTGCTAAATGGCTACACCTTC. This encodes CASSPGLLNGYTF.